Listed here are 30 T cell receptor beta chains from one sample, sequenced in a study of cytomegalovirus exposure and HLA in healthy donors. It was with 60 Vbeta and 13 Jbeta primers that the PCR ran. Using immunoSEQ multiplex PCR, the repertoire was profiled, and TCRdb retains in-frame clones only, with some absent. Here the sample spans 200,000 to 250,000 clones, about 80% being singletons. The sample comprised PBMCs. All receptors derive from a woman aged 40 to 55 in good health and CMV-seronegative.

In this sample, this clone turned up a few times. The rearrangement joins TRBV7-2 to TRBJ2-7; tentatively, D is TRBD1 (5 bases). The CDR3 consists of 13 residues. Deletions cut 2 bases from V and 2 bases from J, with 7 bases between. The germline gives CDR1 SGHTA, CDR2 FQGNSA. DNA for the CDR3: TGTGCCAGCAGCTTACAGGGTACCTACGAGCAGTACTTC. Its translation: CASSLQGTYEQYF.

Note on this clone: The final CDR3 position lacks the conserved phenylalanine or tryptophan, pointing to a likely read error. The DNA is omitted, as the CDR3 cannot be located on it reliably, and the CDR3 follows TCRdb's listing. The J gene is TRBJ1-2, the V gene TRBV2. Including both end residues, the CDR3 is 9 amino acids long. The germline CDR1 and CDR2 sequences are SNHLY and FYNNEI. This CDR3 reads CASTWGGPN.

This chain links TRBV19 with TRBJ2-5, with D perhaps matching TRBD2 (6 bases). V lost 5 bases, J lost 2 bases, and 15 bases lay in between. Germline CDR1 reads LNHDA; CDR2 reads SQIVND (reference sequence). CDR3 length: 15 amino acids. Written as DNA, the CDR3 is TGTGCCAGTAGTGCACAGACTAGTGGGCAAGAGACCCAGTACTTC. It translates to CASSAQTSGQETQYF. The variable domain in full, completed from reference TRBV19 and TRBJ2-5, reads DGGITQSPKYLFRKEGQNVTLSCEQNLNHDAMYWYRQDPGQGLRLIYYSQIVNDFQKGDIAEGYSVSREKKESFPLTVTSAQKNPTAFYLCASSAQTSGQETQYFGPGTRLLVL.

CDR3 residues: CASSYSMAGGAAGYTF. The CDR3 nucleotides read TGTGCCAGCAGTTACTCGATGGCAGGGGGCGCAGCTGGCTACACCTTC. V is TRBV6-5 and J is TRBJ1-2; 8 bases are shared with TRBD1. This CDR3 is built from 16 residues. After removal of 0 bases from V and 7 bases from J, the junction contained 10 bases not matched to a gene. Germline V gene sequence: CDR1 MNHEY, CDR2 SVGAGI.

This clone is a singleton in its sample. The CDR3 bases are TGTGCCAGCAGTTCCTGGAGGTGGGTGGAGACCCAGTACTTC. It is translated as CASSSWRWVETQYF. The genes are TRBV5-6 and TRBJ2-5, with D perhaps TRBD2 (5 bases). This CDR3 spans 14 amino acids. V was shortened by 5 bases and J by 5 bases, with 16 bases between the two germline ends. Germline lookup yields CDR1 SGHDT and CDR2 YYEEEE.

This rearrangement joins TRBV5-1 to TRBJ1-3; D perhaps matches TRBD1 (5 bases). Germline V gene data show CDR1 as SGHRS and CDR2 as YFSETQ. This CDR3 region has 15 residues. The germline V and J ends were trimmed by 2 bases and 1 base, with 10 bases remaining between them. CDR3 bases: TGCGCCAGCAGCTTATCCGACAGATCTGGAAACACCATATATTTT. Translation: CASSLSDRSGNTIYF.

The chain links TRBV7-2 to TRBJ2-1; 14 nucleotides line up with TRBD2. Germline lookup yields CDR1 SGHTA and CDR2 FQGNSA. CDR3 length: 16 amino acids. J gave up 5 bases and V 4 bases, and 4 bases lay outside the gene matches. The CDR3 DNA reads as TGTGCCAGCAGCTCTCGGACTAGCGGGGGGAACAATGAGCAGTTCTTC. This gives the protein CASSSRTSGGNNEQFF.

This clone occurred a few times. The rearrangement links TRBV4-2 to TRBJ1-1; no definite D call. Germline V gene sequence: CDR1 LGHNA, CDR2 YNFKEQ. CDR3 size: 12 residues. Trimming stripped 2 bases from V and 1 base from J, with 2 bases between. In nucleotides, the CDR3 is TGTGCCAGCAGCCAACGGAACACTGAAGCTTTCTTT. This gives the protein CASSQRNTEAFF.

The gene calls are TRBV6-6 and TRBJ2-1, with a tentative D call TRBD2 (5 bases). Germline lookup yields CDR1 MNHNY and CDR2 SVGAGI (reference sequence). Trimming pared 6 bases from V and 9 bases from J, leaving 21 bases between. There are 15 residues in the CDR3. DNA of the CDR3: TGTGCCAGCAGACTGACCCAAGCGGAGAGGAGTGAGCAGTTCTTC. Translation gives CASRLTQAERSEQFF.

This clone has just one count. As DNA, the CDR3 is TGTGCCAGCAGCCCATCGGGACAGTACAATGAGCAGTTCTTC. The encoded protein is CASSPSGQYNEQFF. The gene calls are TRBV7-6 and TRBJ2-1; 7 bases match TRBD1. The CDR3 is 14 amino acids. The ends lost 5 bases at V and 4 bases at J; junction bases unmatched: 5. Per germline, CDR1 SGHVS and CDR2 FNYEAQ.

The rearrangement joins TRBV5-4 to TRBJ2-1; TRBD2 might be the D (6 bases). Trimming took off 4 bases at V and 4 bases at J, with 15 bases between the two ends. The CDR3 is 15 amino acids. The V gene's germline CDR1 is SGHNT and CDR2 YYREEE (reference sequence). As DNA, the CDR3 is TGTGCCAGCAGCGAGGGCGGCGGAGGGTACAATGAGCAGTTCTTC. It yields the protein CASSEGGGGYNEQFF.

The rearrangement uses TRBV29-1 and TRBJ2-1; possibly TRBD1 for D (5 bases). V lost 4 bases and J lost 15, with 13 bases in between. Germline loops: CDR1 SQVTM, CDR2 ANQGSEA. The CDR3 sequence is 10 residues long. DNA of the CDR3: TGCAGCGTTGGCAGGGAATCGTTGTTCTTC. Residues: CSVGRESLFF.

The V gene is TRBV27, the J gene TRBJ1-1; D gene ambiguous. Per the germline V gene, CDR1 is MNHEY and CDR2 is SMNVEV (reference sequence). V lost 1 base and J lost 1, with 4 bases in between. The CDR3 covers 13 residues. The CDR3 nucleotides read TGTGCCAGCAGTTTATGGGCGAACACTGAAGCTTTCTTT. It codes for CASSLWANTEAFF.

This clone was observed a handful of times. The CDR3 reads CSVEEGGNTEAFF. The CDR3 DNA sequence: TGCAGCGTTGAAGAAGGAGGGAACACTGAAGCTTTCTTT. This sequence joins TRBV29-1 and TRBJ1-1; D not resolved. CDR3 size: 13 residues. The V gene's germline CDR1 is SQVTM and CDR2 ANQGSEA. Trimming stripped 0 bases from V and 1 base from J, with 6 bases between.

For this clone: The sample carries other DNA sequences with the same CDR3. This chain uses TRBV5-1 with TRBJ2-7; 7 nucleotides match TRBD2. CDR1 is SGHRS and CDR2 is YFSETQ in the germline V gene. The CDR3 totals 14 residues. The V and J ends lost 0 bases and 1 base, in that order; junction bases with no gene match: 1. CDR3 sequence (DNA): TGCGCCAGCAGCTTGGCCGGGGGGTCCTACGAGCAGTACTTC. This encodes CASSLAGGSYEQYF.

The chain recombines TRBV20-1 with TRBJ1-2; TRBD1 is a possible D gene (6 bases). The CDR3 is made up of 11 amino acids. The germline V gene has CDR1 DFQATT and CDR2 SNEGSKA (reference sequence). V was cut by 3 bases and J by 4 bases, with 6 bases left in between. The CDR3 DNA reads TGCAGTGCTAGCAGGGGCTATGGCTACACCTTC. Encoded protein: CSASRGYGYTF.

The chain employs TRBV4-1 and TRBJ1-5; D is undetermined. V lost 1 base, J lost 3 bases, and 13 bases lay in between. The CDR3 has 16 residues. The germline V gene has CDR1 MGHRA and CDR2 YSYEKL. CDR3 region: CASSQGPQVNNQPQHF. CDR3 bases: TGCGCCAGCAGCCAAGGCCCCCAGGTTAACAATCAGCCCCAGCATTTT.

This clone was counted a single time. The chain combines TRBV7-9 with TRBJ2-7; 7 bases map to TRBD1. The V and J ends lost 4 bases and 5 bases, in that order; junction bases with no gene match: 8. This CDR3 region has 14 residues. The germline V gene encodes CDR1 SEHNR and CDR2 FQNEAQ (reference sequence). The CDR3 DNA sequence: TGTGCCAGCAGCTCAGGAACAGGGGCCCACGAGCAGTACTTC. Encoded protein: CASSSGTGAHEQYF.

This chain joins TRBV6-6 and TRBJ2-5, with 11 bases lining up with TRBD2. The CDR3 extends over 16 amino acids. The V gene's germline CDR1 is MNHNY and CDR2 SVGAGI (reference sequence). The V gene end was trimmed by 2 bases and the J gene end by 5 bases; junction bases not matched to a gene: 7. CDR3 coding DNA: TGTGCCAGCAGTTACGACCTTTGGACTAGCGGGGAGACCCAGTACTTC. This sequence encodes CASSYDLWTSGETQYF.

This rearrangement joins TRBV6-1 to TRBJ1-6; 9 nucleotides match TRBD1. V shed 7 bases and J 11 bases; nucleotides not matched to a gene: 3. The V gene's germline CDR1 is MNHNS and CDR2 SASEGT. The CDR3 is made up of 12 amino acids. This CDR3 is CASTGTGTPLHF. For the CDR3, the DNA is TGTGCCAGCACCGGGACAGGGACACCCCTCCACTTT.

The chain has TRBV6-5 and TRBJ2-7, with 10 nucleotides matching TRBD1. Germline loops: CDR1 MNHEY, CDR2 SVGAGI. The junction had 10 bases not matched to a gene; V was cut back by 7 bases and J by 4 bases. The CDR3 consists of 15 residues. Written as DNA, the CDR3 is TGTGCCAGCAAAACTTTCCGGGACAGGGGATACGAGCAGTACTTC. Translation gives CASKTFRDRGYEQYF.

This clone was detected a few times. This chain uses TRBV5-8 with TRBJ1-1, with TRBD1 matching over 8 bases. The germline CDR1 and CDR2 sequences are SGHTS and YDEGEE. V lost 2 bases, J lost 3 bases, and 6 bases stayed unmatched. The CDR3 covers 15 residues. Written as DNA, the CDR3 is TGTGCCAGCAGCTTCGCCACAGGGGGGGACACTGAAGCTTTCTTT. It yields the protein CASSFATGGDTEAFF.

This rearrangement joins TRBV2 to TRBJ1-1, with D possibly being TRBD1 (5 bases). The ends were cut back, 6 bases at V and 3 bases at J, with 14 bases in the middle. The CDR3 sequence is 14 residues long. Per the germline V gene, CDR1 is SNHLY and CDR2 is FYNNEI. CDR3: CASRPGGDYTEAFF. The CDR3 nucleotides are TGTGCCAGCAGGCCCGGGGGGGATTACACTGAAGCTTTCTTT.

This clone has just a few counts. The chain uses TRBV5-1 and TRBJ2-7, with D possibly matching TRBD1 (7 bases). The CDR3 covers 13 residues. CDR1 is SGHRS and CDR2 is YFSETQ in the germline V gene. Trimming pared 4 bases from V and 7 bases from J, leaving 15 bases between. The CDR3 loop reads CASSTLAGGEQYF. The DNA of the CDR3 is TGCGCCAGCAGCACTCTGGCAGGGGGGGAGCAGTACTTC.

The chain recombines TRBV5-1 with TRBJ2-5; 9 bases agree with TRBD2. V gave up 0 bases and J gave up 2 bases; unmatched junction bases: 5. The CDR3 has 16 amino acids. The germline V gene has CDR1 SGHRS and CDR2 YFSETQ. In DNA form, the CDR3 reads TGCGCCAGCAGCTTGGGGAGTAGCGGGGGACAAGAGACCCAGTACTTC. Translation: CASSLGSSGGQETQYF. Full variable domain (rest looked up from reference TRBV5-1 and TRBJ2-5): KAGVTQTPRYLIKTRGQQVTLSCSPISGHRSVSWYQQTPGQGLQFLFEYFSETQRNKGNFPGRFSGRQFSNSRSEMNVSTLELGDSALYLCASSLGSSGGQETQYFGPGTRLLVL.

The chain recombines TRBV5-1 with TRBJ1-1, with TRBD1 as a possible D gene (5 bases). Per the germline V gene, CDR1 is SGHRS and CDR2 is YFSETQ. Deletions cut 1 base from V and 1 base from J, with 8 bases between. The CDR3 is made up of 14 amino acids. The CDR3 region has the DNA TGCGCCAGCAGCTTGTACGGGGGGAACACTGAAGCTTTCTTT. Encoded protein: CASSLYGGNTEAFF.

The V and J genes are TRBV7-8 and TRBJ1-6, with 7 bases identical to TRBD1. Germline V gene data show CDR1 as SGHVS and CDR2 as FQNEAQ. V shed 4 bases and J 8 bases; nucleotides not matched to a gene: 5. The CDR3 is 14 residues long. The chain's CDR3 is CASSWGQQDSPLHF. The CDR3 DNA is TGTGCCAGCAGCTGGGGACAGCAAGATTCACCCCTCCACTTT.

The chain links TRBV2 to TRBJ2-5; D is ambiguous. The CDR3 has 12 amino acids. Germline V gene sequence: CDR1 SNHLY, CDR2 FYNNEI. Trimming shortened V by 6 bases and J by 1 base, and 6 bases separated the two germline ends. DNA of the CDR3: TGTGCCAGCAGAAGCACCCAAGAGACCCAGTACTTC. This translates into CASRSTQETQYF.

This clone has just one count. CDR3 sequence reads: CASSLQAVGDGYTF. CDR3 DNA: TGTGCCAGCAGCCTTCAAGCCGTAGGGGATGGCTACACCTTC. The rearrangement uses TRBV7-9 and TRBJ1-2; D is perhaps TRBD1 (5 bases). The CDR3 is 14 residues long. Trimming cost V 5 bases and J 6 bases, with 16 bases left between them. CDR1 and CDR2 from the germline V gene are SEHNR and FQNEAQ (reference sequence).

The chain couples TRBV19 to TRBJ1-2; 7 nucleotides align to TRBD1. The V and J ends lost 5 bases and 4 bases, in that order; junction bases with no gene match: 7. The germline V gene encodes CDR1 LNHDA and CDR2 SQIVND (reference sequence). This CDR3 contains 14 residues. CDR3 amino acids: CASSSRGTAYGYTF. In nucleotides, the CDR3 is TGTGCCAGTAGTTCCCGAGGGACAGCCTATGGCTACACCTTC.